Below, 3 T cell receptor beta chains from the same sample are listed, as sequenced in a study of cytomegalovirus exposure and HLA in healthy donors. Primers for the PCR totalled 60 Vbeta and 13 Jbeta. TCRdb's table, derived via immunoSEQ multiplex PCR, lists solely in-frame clones and lacks some. The data contain over 150,000 clones, around 80% of them singletons. The specimen was PBMCs. These receptors were collected from a woman aged 45-65 years in good health and CMV-seropositive.

The chain recombines TRBV2 with TRBJ1-1, with D maybe TRBD1 (6 bases). The V gene's germline CDR1 is SNHLY and CDR2 FYNNEI. The CDR3 has 14 residues. Deletions cut 3 bases from V and 2 bases from J, with 10 bases between. CDR3 sequence: CASSEDSPNTEAFF. The DNA of the CDR3 is TGTGCCAGCAGTGAGGACAGTCCCAACACTGAAGCTTTCTTT. Using reference TRBV2 and TRBJ1-1 for the parts outside the CDR3, the full variable domain is EPEVTQTPSHQVTQMGQEVILRCVPISNHLYFYWYRQILGQKVEFLVSFYNNEISEKSEIFDDQFSVERPDGSNFTLKIRSTKLEDSAMYFCASSEDSPNTEAFFGQGTRLTVV.

This chain joins TRBV5-8 and TRBJ2-5; 7 bases fit TRBD1. Trimming removed 0 bases from V and 12 bases from J; junction bases left unmatched: 8. The CDR3 runs to 13 residues. Germline values: CDR1 SGHTS, CDR2 YDEGEE. CDR3 DNA: TGTGCCAGCAGCTTGGATGACAGGGCATTCGAGTACTTC. Its protein is CASSLDDRAFEYF.

This chain joins TRBV23-1 and TRBJ2-7; 8 bases map to TRBD1. TRBV23-1 is marked as an open reading frame, function uncertain. V dropped 2 bases and J dropped 1; count of bases not matched to a gene: 7. The CDR3 contains 16 residues. This CDR3 is CASSQRKQGGSYEQYF. The DNA for the CDR3 is TGCGCCAGCAGTCAAAGGAAACAGGGGGGATCCTACGAGCAGTACTTC.